This is a list of T cell receptor beta chains from one sample in a study of shared clonotypes between healthy human individuals. Sequencing was performed with immunoSEQ multiplex PCR; in TCRdb, only in-frame clones are kept and a portion is missing. This sample has around 95,000 clones, with roughly half found just once. Specimen: PBMCs. Receptors originate from a woman in her 40s in good health. Some clones in this sample may be carry-over from other donors' samples. CDR3s include the opening cysteine and the closing phenylalanine or tryptophan. The D gene is left open where the match is weak. Where a row states a size, it is once, few, many or the class of an expanded clone; other rows omit it.

j_gene: TRBJ2-7
d_gene: TRBD1
v_gene: TRBV6-1
abundance: .
CDR3aa: CASSEKTGGSYEQYF
CDR3nt: TGTGCCAGCAGTGAGAAGACAGGGGGCTCCTACGAGCAGTACTTC

j_gene: TRBJ2-5
d_gene: TRBD2
v_gene: TRBV6-5
abundance: .
CDR3aa: CASSGAGGSETQYF
CDR3nt: TGTGCCAGCAGTGGAGCGGGAGGATCAGAGACCCAGTACTTC

j_gene: TRBJ2-7
d_gene: TRBD1
v_gene: TRBV28
abundance: many
CDR3aa: CASSGGQFYEQYF
CDR3nt: TGTGCCAGCAGTGGGGGACAGTTCTACGAGCAGTACTTC

j_gene: TRBJ1-2
d_gene: .
v_gene: TRBV28
abundance: few
CDR3aa: CASSPFIRGYTF
CDR3nt: TGTGCCAGCAGTCCCTTTATTCGAGGCTACACCTTC

j_gene: TRBJ1-5
d_gene: .
v_gene: TRBV28
abundance: .
CDR3aa: CASSTQTGTSNQPQHF
CDR3nt: TGTGCCAGCAGTACACAAACAGGGACAAGCAATCAGCCCCAGCATTTT

j_gene: TRBJ2-2
d_gene: .
v_gene: TRBV9
abundance: .
CDR3aa: CASSVVQGGGELFF
CDR3nt: TGTGCCAGCAGCGTAGTCCAGGGCGGCGGGGAGCTGTTTTTT

j_gene: TRBJ2-3
d_gene: .
v_gene: TRBV28
abundance: many
CDR3aa: CAEPVQKLSTDTQYF
CDR3nt: TGTGCCGAACCCGTACAGAAACTTTCCACAGATACGCAGTATTTT

j_gene: TRBJ1-1
d_gene: .
v_gene: TRBV18
abundance: .
CDR3aa: CASLPGANTEAFF
CDR3nt: TGTGCCAGTTTGCCAGGGGCGAACACTGAAGCTTTCTTT

j_gene: TRBJ1-1
d_gene: TRBD1
v_gene: TRBV6-6
abundance: .
CDR3aa: CASRSGTGLWTEAFF
CDR3nt: TGTGCCAGCAGATCCGGGACAGGGTTATGGACTGAAGCTTTCTTT

j_gene: TRBJ2-2
d_gene: .
v_gene: TRBV30
abundance: .
CDR3aa: CAWGPLGVGTGELFF
CDR3nt: TGTGCCTGGGGCCCTTTGGGGGTGGGCACCGGGGAGCTGTTTTTT

j_gene: TRBJ1-2
d_gene: TRBD1
v_gene: TRBV28
abundance: .
CDR3aa: CASSLGLTGVRYTF
CDR3nt: TGTGCCAGCAGTTTGGGCCTAACAGGGGTCCGCTACACCTTC

j_gene: TRBJ1-1
d_gene: .
v_gene: TRBV27
abundance: .
CDR3aa: CASRTGTRYAEAFF
CDR3nt: TGTGCCAGCAGGACCGGGACCCGATACGCTGAAGCTTTCTTT

j_gene: TRBJ1-2
d_gene: .
v_gene: TRBV1
abundance: few
CDR3aa: CTSRSGGVRKTYGYTF
CDR3nt: TGCACCAGCAGATCCGGGGGTGTGCGAAAGACCTATGGCTACACCTTC

j_gene: TRBJ2-3
d_gene: .
v_gene: TRBV18
abundance: many
CDR3aa: CASSLEADTQYF
CDR3nt: TGTGCCAGCTCCCTGGAGGCAGATACGCAGTATTTT

j_gene: TRBJ1-1
d_gene: .
v_gene: TRBV29-1
abundance: many
CDR3aa: CSVEKGTEAFF
CDR3nt: TGCAGCGTTGAGAAAGGGACTGAAGCTTTCTTT

j_gene: TRBJ2-3
d_gene: .
v_gene: TRBV27
abundance: .
CDR3aa: CASSPRGTVHLITSTDTQYF
CDR3nt: TGTGCCAGCAGCCCTAGGGGTACAGTACATTTAATAACTAGCACAGATACGCAGTATTTT

j_gene: TRBJ1-5
d_gene: .
v_gene: TRBV7-2
abundance: medium-sized
CDR3aa: CASSIRGDQPQHF
CDR3nt: TGTGCCAGCAGCATAAGGGGTGATCAGCCCCAGCATTTT